This is a list of T cell receptor beta chains from one sample in a study of T cells in Graves' hyperthyroidism and ophthalmopathy. MiXCR, applied by TCRdb to the multiplex PCR reads, yields one record per CDR3 protein. The sample includes over 700,000 distinct CDR3 sequences, approximately 40% of them seen just once. The sample was blood. The receptors originated from a man aged 18 to 35 with Graves' hyperthyroidism. Each CDR3 is given with its conserved first and last residue. The D gene is left open where the match is weak. Expanded clones get a size class; other rows say once, few or many, or leave the size out.

D gene	clone size	V gene	J gene	CDR3 DNA	CDR3 protein
NA	few	TRBV14	TRBJ2-6	TGTGCCAGCAGTCAGATCCCGGAGGGGGCCAACGTCCTGACTTTC	CASSQIPEGANVLTF
NA	NA	TRBV7-3	TRBJ1-2	TGCGCCAGCATTTCCGATCGTTCCGGCGGGGATTCTCGCGGCTACACCTTC	CASISDRSGGDSRGYTF
TRBD1	once	TRBV15	TRBJ1-3	TGTGCCAGCGAAGAGGCGGGACAGGGGGCGAACACCATATATTTT	CASEEAGQGANTIYF
NA	NA	TRBV27	TRBJ1-6	TGTGCCAGCAGTTGGGGACACTCGCGATCACCCCTCCACTTT	CASSWGHSRSPLHF
NA	NA	TRBV10-3	TRBJ1-2	TGTGCCATCAGTTCCGGGCACAACTATGGCTACACCTTC	CAISSGHNYGYTF
TRBD1	many	TRBV7-2	TRBJ1-1	TGTGCCAGCAGCTTAGAGGGACAGGGGGCGAGGACTGAAGCTTTCTTT	CASSLEGQGARTEAFF
TRBD1	few	TRBV2	TRBJ2-7	TGTGCCAGCAGTGATTTGACAGGGGGTATGCTCGAGCAGTACTTC	CASSDLTGGMLEQYF
TRBD2	NA	TRBV7-6	TRBJ2-7	TGTGCCAGCAGCTTTTGGGGGAGGGCCCCTAGCTCCTACGAGCAGTACTTC	CASSFWGRAPSSYEQYF
TRBD1	many	TRBV29-1	TRBJ1-2	TGCAGCGTCCGGACAGGGGCGTTCTATGGCTACACCTTC	CSVRTGAFYGYTF
NA	few	TRBV14	TRBJ1-1	TGTGCCAGCAGCCAAGACGGGACGGAACGGTTCAGGAACACTGAAGCTTTCTTT	CASSQDGTERFRNTEAFF
NA	once	TRBV4-2	TRBJ1-1	TGTGCCAGCAGCCAAGAAGGGGGGCCCATCACTGAAGCTTTCTTT	CASSQEGGPITEAFF
NA	NA	TRBV10-3	TRBJ1-1	TGTGCCATCAGTGAGATTGGGGAAGCTTTCTTT	CAISEIGEAFF
NA	NA	TRBV20-1	TRBJ1-2	TGCAGTGCAGCAGACCGGGCCGAGGGCTACACCTTC	CSAADRAEGYTF
NA	NA	TRBV5-1	TRBJ1-2	TGCGCCAGCAGGGACCCTAACACGGTGGGCCACGGCTACACCTTC	CASRDPNTVGHGYTF
NA	many	TRBV7-2	TRBJ1-1	TGTGCCAGCAGCTTAAACAGGCCCACTGAAGCTTTCTTT	CASSLNRPTEAFF
NA	few	TRBV6-5	TRBJ1-1	TGTGCCAGCAGTTACAATATCCCGAACACTGAAGCTTTCTTT	CASSYNIPNTEAFF
NA	NA	TRBV20-1	TRBJ1-5	TGCAGTGCTAGAGATGTGACGCGGGGGGATCAGCCCCAGCATTTT	CSARDVTRGDQPQHF
NA	NA	TRBV29-1	TRBJ2-3	TGCAGCGTGGAAGAGGGGTTTAGCACAGATACGCAGTATTTT	CSVEEGFSTDTQYF
NA	NA	TRBV7-2	TRBJ2-7	TGTGCCAGCAGCTTCAACGTGGGGAGCTCCTACGAGCAGTACTTC	CASSFNVGSSYEQYF
NA	NA	TRBV20-1	TRBJ1-2	TGCAGTGCTCCGGCAGAGACTCATGGCTACACCTTC	CSAPAETHGYTF
TRBD2	NA	TRBV28	TRBJ2-5	TGTGCCAGCAGTCCAGGACTAGCGGAGCTTGGGGAGACCCAGTACTTC	CASSPGLAELGETQYF
NA	once	TRBV19	TRBJ1-1	TGTGCCAGTAGTATTGGGGCAGGGTGGTCTCGTAGCACTGAAGCTTTCTTT	CASSIGAGWSRSTEAFF
NA	few	TRBV19	TRBJ1-3	TGTGCCAGTAGTATGTTTGGGGGCTCTGGAAACACCATATATTTT	CASSMFGGSGNTIYF
TRBD1	NA	TRBV20-1	TRBJ1-6	TGCAGTGCTAGAGATGGGGGACAGCAAAATTCACCCCTCCACTTT	CSARDGGQQNSPLHF
TRBD1	few	TRBV2	TRBJ1-4	TGTGCCAGCAGCTTACGCGGGACAGGGGGTGAAAAACTGTTTTTT	CASSLRGTGGEKLFF
NA	NA	TRBV7-2	TRBJ2-7	TGTGCCAGCAGCTTATACGGCCGATCAGAGCAGTACTTC	CASSLYGRSEQYF
NA	NA	TRBV12-3/TRBV12-4	TRBJ1-2	TGTGCCACCTACTCGACCCGGGAGTATGGCTACACCTTC	CATYSTREYGYTF
NA	NA	TRBV19	TRBJ2-7	TGTGCCAGTAGTATAACTTTTAGACAGCAGCGTAGCTACGAGCAGTACTTC	CASSITFRQQRSYEQYF
NA	many	TRBV7-9	TRBJ2-7	TGTGCCAGCAGTATGGTAGGGGCTTACGAGCAGTACTTC	CASSMVGAYEQYF
NA	many	TRBV10-3	TRBJ2-7	TGTGCCATCAGTGACCCCCTTTATTACGAGCAGTACTTC	CAISDPLYYEQYF
NA	few	TRBV6-1	TRBJ1-6	TGTGCCAGCAGCCCATGGGGGGATAGGTCGGATTCACCCCTCCACTTT	CASSPWGDRSDSPLHF
NA	NA	TRBV20-1	TRBJ1-2	TGCAGTGCTAGAGTCCCCGGGGGAGCTAACTATGGCTACACCTTC	CSARVPGGANYGYTF
NA	NA	TRBV7-9	TRBJ2-5	TGTGCCAGCAGCCAATGGGTCCAAGAGACCCAGTACTTC	CASSQWVQETQYF
NA	many	TRBV20-1	TRBJ2-5	TGCAGTGCTAGAGTGGATAGCTCCGAGACCCAGTACTTC	CSARVDSSETQYF
NA	few	TRBV7-6	TRBJ2-2	TGTGCCAGCAGCTTCTGGGTAGCGGAGAACACCGGGGAGCTGTTTTTT	CASSFWVAENTGELFF
TRBD2	NA	TRBV7-9	TRBJ2-5	TGTGCCAGCAGCTTCGGACTAGCGGTCCTCCAAGAGACCCAGTACTTC	CASSFGLAVLQETQYF
NA	NA	TRBV2	TRBJ2-7	TGTGCCAGCACCAAACCCTCCTACGAGCAGTACTTC	CASTKPSYEQYF
NA	once	TRBV24-1	TRBJ2-1	TGTGCCACCAGTGGGTATGGCGATGAGCAGTTCTTC	CATSGYGDEQFF
TRBD1	once	TRBV29-1	TRBJ2-7	TGCAGCGTTGGGTGGGACAGGGGGCAGAACGAGCAGTACTTC	CSVGWDRGQNEQYF
NA	many	TRBV29-1	TRBJ1-2	TGCAGCCTACCGGGATTCGGGTCCCATGGCTACACCTTC	CSLPGFGSHGYTF
NA	NA	TRBV10-3	TRBJ1-6	TGTGCCAGCAGCCAAGATCCACTTTATAATTCACCCCTCCACTTT	CASSQDPLYNSPLHF
NA	few	TRBV11-2	TRBJ2-6	TGTGCCAGCAGCTCGTGGGACCGTGGCTCTGGGGCCAACGTCCTGACTTTC	CASSSWDRGSGANVLTF
NA	NA	TRBV7-2	TRBJ1-2	TGCGCCAGCAGCTTGGACCAGGGGACCGGGCGGAATGGCTACACCTTC	CASSLDQGTGRNGYTF
NA	many	TRBV10-3	TRBJ2-6	TGTGCCATCAAGGGTGTCGGGGGGGCCAACGTCCTGACTTTC	CAIKGVGGANVLTF
NA	NA	TRBV7-7	TRBJ1-6	TGTGCTAGCAGCTTAGGACTAGTAGGCAATTCACCCCTCCACTTT	CASSLGLVGNSPLHF
NA	NA	TRBV2	TRBJ2-7	TGTGCCAGCAGCGCGGCTCACCAGGAGCAGTACTTC	CASSAAHQEQYF
NA	many	TRBV7-9	TRBJ1-6	TGTGCCAGCAGCTTAACAGGGCAGGCCTATAATTCACCCCTCCACTTT	CASSLTGQAYNSPLHF
NA	few	TRBV4-1	TRBJ2-7	TGCGCCAGCAGCCAAGGCCCGGAATACGAGCAGTACTTC	CASSQGPEYEQYF
NA	many	TRBV12-3/TRBV12-4	TRBJ1-2	TGTGCCAGCAGTTTAGGACTCGCCTACACCTTC	CASSLGLAYTF
NA	NA	TRBV2	TRBJ1-5	TGTGCCAGCAGTGGGGGGGCGAGTAGGATCGGGGAGCCCCAGCATTTT	CASSGGASRIGEPQHF
NA	NA	TRBV7-2	TRBJ2-5	TGTGCCAGCAGTTACCCACCCCCCAGGGGAGGTGTGACCCAGTACTTC	CASSYPPPRGGVTQYF
NA	few	TRBV6-5	TRBJ1-2	TGTGCCAGCAGGCCCTCCGAGGGCTATGGCTACACCTTC	CASRPSEGYGYTF